These 23 T cell receptor beta chains share one sample of origin, sequenced in a study of T cells after yellow fever vaccination. A single record per CDR3 protein comes from TCRdb applying MiXCR to the 5' RACE reads. The sample has hundreds of thousands of distinct CDR3 sequences, 20% to 25% seen once. Sequenced material: PBMCs, taken 21 days after the first yellow fever vaccination. All receptors derive from a man between 18 and 29 years old who received the YFV17D yellow fever vaccine.

This clonotype has only a few counts. The chain is built from TRBV29-1 and TRBJ2-3; possible D gene TRBD1, 6 bases. The germline V gene encodes CDR1 SQVTM and CDR2 ANQGSEA. This CDR3 spans 14 amino acids. V was clipped by 1 base and J by 4 bases, with 12 bases between them. CDR3 region: CSVEGPGAPDTQYF. The CDR3 nucleotides read TGCAGCGTTGAAGGGCCAGGGGCCCCAGATACGCAGTATTTT.

The V and J genes are TRBV14 and TRBJ1-1; the D is unclear. The CDR3 contains 14 residues. V lost 4 bases to trimming and J lost 3 bases, with 12 bases between them. CDR1 is SGHDN, CDR2 FVKESK, per germline. The CDR3 is CASSRNWKDTEAFF. The CDR3 nucleotides are TGTGCCAGCAGCCGGAACTGGAAGGACACTGAAGCTTTCTTT.

The genes are TRBV7-2 and TRBJ2-1, with a weak D call TRBD1 (5 bases). The CDR3 runs 12 residues. Looked up from germline, CDR1 is SGHTA and CDR2 is FQGNSA. V was clipped by 1 base and J by 12 bases, with 10 bases between them. DNA for the CDR3: TGTGCCAGCAGCTTAGAGCAGGGCAGGCAGTTCTTC. Translation: CASSLEQGRQFF.

The chain carries TRBV19 and TRBJ1-1; D gene uncertain. The V gene's germline CDR1 is LNHDA and CDR2 SQIVND (reference sequence). The CDR3 is made up of 15 amino acids. V lost 6 bases, J lost 5 bases, and 19 bases lay in between. The CDR3 region is CASSVEGWSGTEAFF. The CDR3 nucleotides are TGTGCCAGTAGCGTGGAGGGATGGTCGGGTACTGAAGCTTTCTTT. Together with reference TRBV19 and TRBJ1-1, the CDR3 gives the full variable domain: DGGITQSPKYLFRKEGQNVTLSCEQNLNHDAMYWYRQDPGQGLRLIYYSQIVNDFQKGDIAEGYSVSREKKESFPLTVTSAQKNPTAFYLCASSVEGWSGTEAFFGQGTRLTVV.

The V and J genes are TRBV3-1 and TRBJ2-1; D is uncertain. Germline V gene sequence: CDR1 LGHDT, CDR2 YNNKEL (reference sequence). Trimming shortened V by 1 base and J by 3 bases, and 10 bases separated the two germline ends. The CDR3 sequence is 15 residues long. CDR3 region: CASSQGAENYNEQFF. The CDR3 DNA is TGTGCCAGCAGCCAAGGGGCGGAGAACTACAATGAGCAGTTCTTC.

The rearrangement joins TRBV12-3 or TRBV12-4 to TRBJ2-7; 9 nucleotides agree with TRBD2. CDR3 length equals 15 residues. With 2 bases clipped from V and 2 bases from J, the junction kept 4 bases outside the gene matches. CDR3 DNA sequence: TGTGCCAGCAGTTTACAAGCGGGGGGCCCCTACGAGCAGTACGTC. Protein: CASSLQAGGPYEQYV.

This clonotype occurred once. The chain joins TRBV5-4 to TRBJ2-3, with D uncertain. Germline V gene lookup returns CDR1 SGHNT and CDR2 YYREEE (reference sequence). Between the trimmed V and J ends, which lost 2 bases and 1 base, there was a span of 5 bases. The CDR3 loop spans 13 amino acids. The CDR3 here is CASSFFGTDTQYF. The CDR3 region has the DNA TGTGCCAGCAGCTTCTTCGGCACAGATACGCAGTATTTT.

V gene TRBV20-1 combines with J gene TRBJ2-1; 13 bases are a match to TRBD2. V was clipped by 6 bases and J by 5 bases; unmatched bases: 7. Germline V gene data show CDR1 as DFQATT and CDR2 as SNEGSKA (reference sequence). The CDR3 contains 15 residues. In DNA, the CDR3 is TGCAGTGCGCGGTCGGGACTAGCGGGGAACAATGAGCAGTTCTTC. It translates to CSARSGLAGNNEQFF.

This clonotype was seen a few times. The gene calls are TRBV6-1 and TRBJ2-1; D not resolved. Germline loops: CDR1 MNHNS, CDR2 SASEGT. CDR3 length: 14 residues. Deletions cut 6 bases from V and 4 bases from J, with 13 bases between. CDR3 in amino acids: CASRAGQPYNEQFF. CDR3 DNA sequence: TGTGCCAGCAGGGCCGGGCAGCCTTACAATGAGCAGTTCTTC.

This clonotype was detected only a few times. J is TRBJ2-3 and V is TRBV6-2 or TRBV6-3, with D perhaps matching TRBD1 (6 bases). Germline V gene lookup returns CDR1 MNHEY and CDR2 SVGEGT. V was cut by 5 bases and J by 4 bases, with 16 bases left in between. The CDR3 is made up of 15 amino acids. CDR3 in DNA: TGTGCCAGCAGTCTACCACAGGGCAAGGCAGATACGCAGTATTTT. Translation: CASSLPQGKADTQYF.

This clonotype was seen more than once but under ten times. The chain couples TRBV10-3 to TRBJ1-1; 7 bases match TRBD1. Trimming at V came to 6 bases and at J to 4 bases, leaving 8 bases not matched to a gene. The CDR3 consists of 14 residues. The V gene's germline CDR1 is ENHRY and CDR2 SYGVKD. The CDR3 protein is CAIRNDRVATEAFF. The CDR3, as DNA: TGTGCCATCAGGAACGACAGGGTCGCCACTGAAGCTTTCTTT.

This clonotype was counted only a few times. This sequence joins TRBV21-1 and TRBJ1-5; TRBD1, the table's D call, was not compared with the DNA. TRBV21-1 represents a pseudogene. The CDR3 is 16 amino acids. CDR3 nucleotide sequence: TGTGCCAGCAGCAAACCGACAGGGGGCGCAGGACAGCCCCAGCATTTT. Encoded protein: CASSKPTGGAGQPQHF.

The V gene is TRBV12-3 or TRBV12-4, the J gene TRBJ1-2; TRBD1 matches at 8 bases. CDR3 length: 14 residues. The junction had 6 bases not matched to a gene; V was cut back by 4 bases and J by 5 bases. The DNA of the CDR3 is TGTGCCAGCAGTTCTGGCGGGACAGGTTATGGCTACACCTTC. This gives the protein CASSSGGTGYGYTF.

The chain is built from TRBV9 and TRBJ2-5, with D unclear. V lost 4 bases to trimming and J lost 5 bases, with 15 bases between them. Germline V gene lookup returns CDR1 SGDLS and CDR2 YYNGEE. This CDR3 has 14 residues. The CDR3: CASSPPADGETQYF. The DNA of the CDR3 is TGTGCCAGCAGCCCCCCGGCGGACGGGGAGACCCAGTACTTC.

This chain joins TRBV29-1 and TRBJ2-5, with 8 bases identical to TRBD1. Trimming at V came to 1 base and at J to 4 bases, leaving 2 bases not matched to a gene. The V gene's germline CDR1 is SQVTM and CDR2 ANQGSEA. This CDR3 contains 13 residues. The CDR3 region is CSVEGTGLETQYF. The CDR3 nucleotides read TGCAGCGTTGAAGGGACAGGGTTAGAGACCCAGTACTTC.

The genes are TRBV4-3 and TRBJ2-2, with D tentatively TRBD2 (5 bases). The CDR3 sequence is 13 residues long. The V end was cut by 9 bases, the J end by 6 bases, with 14 bases between. Germline CDR1 LGHNA, CDR2 YSLEER. CDR3: CARARGGSGELFF. The CDR3 bases are TGCGCCAGGGCTCGGGGTGGGTCCGGGGAGCTGTTTTTT.

The sample holds many counts of this clonotype. The V call is TRBV5-1, the J call TRBJ2-2; D not resolved. This CDR3 has 15 residues. Germline loops: CDR1 SGHRS, CDR2 YFSETQ. V was shortened by 2 bases and J by 4 bases, with 12 bases between the two germline ends. CDR3 sequence (DNA): TGCGCCAGCAGCTTCAGGCTGGGTACCACCGGGGAGCTGTTTTTT. It encodes CASSFRLGTTGELFF. Drawing the rest from reference TRBV5-1 and TRBJ2-2, the complete variable domain is KAGVTQTPRYLIKTRGQQVTLSCSPISGHRSVSWYQQTPGQGLQFLFEYFSETQRNKGNFPGRFSGRQFSNSRSEMNVSTLELGDSALYLCASSFRLGTTGELFFGEGSRLTVL.

The sample holds a few counts of this clonotype. The chain is built from TRBV2 and TRBJ2-1; 7 bases match TRBD2. V lost 8 bases to trimming and J lost 9 bases; unmatched junction nucleotides: 7. CDR3 length equals 12 residues. CDR1 SNHLY and CDR2 FYNNEI come from the germline V gene. The chain's CDR3 is CASQRGRGEQFF. CDR3 DNA: TGTGCCAGCCAGCGGGGCCGCGGTGAGCAGTTCTTC. Combining the CDR3 with reference TRBV2 and TRBJ2-1 gives the whole variable domain EPEVTQTPSHQVTQMGQEVILRCVPISNHLYFYWYRQILGQKVEFLVSFYNNEISEKSEIFDDQFSVERPDGSNFTLKIRSTKLEDSAMYFCASQRGRGEQFFGPGTRLTVL.

This clonotype was counted only a few times. The chain employs TRBV5-5 and TRBJ1-5; D is uncertain. The CDR3 sequence is 16 residues long. CDR1 SGHKS and CDR2 YYEKEE come from the germline V gene (reference sequence). Trimming removed 0 bases at V and 3 bases at J, with 13 bases between. In nucleotides, the CDR3 is TGTGCCAGCAGCTTGGACAGTAACTTCCCCAATCAGCCCCAGCATTTT. This translates into CASSLDSNFPNQPQHF.

The chain employs TRBV10-3 and TRBJ2-3; TRBD2 is a possible D gene (6 bases). This CDR3 has 14 residues. Germline V gives CDR1 ENHRY, CDR2 SYGVKD. Trimming pared 4 bases from V and 0 bases from J, leaving 8 bases between. CDR3 in DNA: TGTGCCATCAGTGTGGGAGGTAGCACAGATACGCAGTATTTT. This translates into CAISVGGSTDTQYF.

The J gene is TRBJ2-5, the V gene TRBV24-1; 8 nucleotides line up with TRBD2. This CDR3 is built from 17 residues. From germline, CDR1 is KGHDR and CDR2 SFDVKD. Trimming removed 0 bases from V and 4 bases from J; junction bases left unmatched: 9. The CDR3 spells CATSDLRGGGPGETQYF. Written as DNA, the CDR3 is TGTGCCACCAGTGATTTGCGCGGCGGGGGGCCGGGAGAGACCCAGTACTTC.

The table lists this clonotype with a few counts. This chain joins TRBV3-1 and TRBJ2-3; D might be TRBD2 (6 bases). CDR3 length: 17 residues. V lost 1 base and J 1 base, leaving 15 bases between the germline ends. Germline CDR1 reads LGHDT; CDR2 reads YNNKEL (reference sequence). CDR3 sequence (DNA): TGTGCCAGCAGCCAAGTGTCGGAGGGGACGGGCACAGATACGCAGTATTTT. Translated: CASSQVSEGTGTDTQYF.

This clonotype was observed many times. The V and J genes are TRBV3-1 and TRBJ2-3; unclear D gene. Trimming pared 1 base from V and 4 bases from J, leaving 9 bases between. Germline V gene data show CDR1 as LGHDT and CDR2 as YNNKEL (reference sequence). The CDR3 consists of 14 residues. CDR3 DNA sequence: TGTGCCAGCAGCCAAGGGTTGAGCTCAGATACGCAGTATTTT. This codes for CASSQGLSSDTQYF.